This TCR beta chain is from a study of blood T cell repertoires in COVID-19 (TCRdb year 2020). Concerning the study at large: The collaborator samples originated in the United States, Italy and Spain and spanned the acute and convalescent phases of COVID-19. The material from the prospective study consisted of cDNA or gDNA derived from T cells, B-cell-depleted T cells, or PBMCs. The dataset comprised deeply sampled blood TCRbeta repertoires from subjects exposed to, actively infected with, or recovered from COVID-19. The repertoires were released in a freely available public database meant as a resource for research on the immune response to SARS-CoV-2. Samples were obtained from the ongoing ImmuneRACE study (first 160 participants) and from some 1,200 subjects provided by 6 global collaborators. The sample metadata nearly always contained a de-identified subject ID, COVID-19 status, age in years and sex. Where available, HLA class I and class II types were taken from metadata supplied by the sample provider and were not determined by assay-based typing.

Regarding this clone: Its antigen has not been determined. Base-call qualities are not available, and no considerably larger clone is one nucleotide away.

TCRbeta CDR3 regions were amplified from genomic DNA by means of the immunoSEQ Assay, a bias-controlled multiplex PCR. As for how the authors treated the data: Within the assay, amplification of reference gene primers was used to estimate how many nucleated cells each sample contained. To quantify the absolute abundance of each unique TCRbeta CDR3 rearrangement, sequence reads were collapsed and filtered. For each sample, productive Simpson clonality was calculated by taking the square root of Simpson's diversity index across productive rearrangements. The clones in this table, taken by TCRdb from immuneACCESS, are in-frame only. Not every clone is retained; where verified, under half of the shortfall comes from an unresolved V gene, and the cause of the rest is unknown. The V and J calls and the clone size are those of that table, but D and trimming were determined from the DNA. The sample profile shows 150,000 to 200,000 clones; around four fifths of them were found once. Of the sample, about a fifth is held by the ten largest clones.

Each collaborating institution followed its own protocols to collect whole blood in K2EDTA tubes. For TCRbeta analysis, collaborators shipped samples in one of three forms: frozen whole blood, isolated PBMCs, or DNA extracted from either of those sample types. Reading from cysteine to phenylalanine, the CDR3 counts 17 amino acids. Of all the DNA, just the CDR3 is kept, 51 bases in frame from base 1. The germline V gene gives CDR1 as MGHRA and CDR2 as YSYEKL. Ends trimmed: V by 4 bases, J by 2 bases; bases unmatched to a gene: 12. Here is what the overall study found, with its caveats: The quantity of clinical and demographic metadata differed by source and by participant and was supplied without curation.

The sequence derives from a woman of 80 years or more with acute or convalescent COVID-19. Recombination connected TRBV4-1 to TRBJ2-3, with 7 bases in between that match TRBD2. The sample consisted of peripheral blood. The base sequence is TGCGCCAGCAGCCTGAGGATTGGGGCGGGGGACACAGATACGCAGTATTTT. It encodes CASSLRIGAGDTDTQYF.